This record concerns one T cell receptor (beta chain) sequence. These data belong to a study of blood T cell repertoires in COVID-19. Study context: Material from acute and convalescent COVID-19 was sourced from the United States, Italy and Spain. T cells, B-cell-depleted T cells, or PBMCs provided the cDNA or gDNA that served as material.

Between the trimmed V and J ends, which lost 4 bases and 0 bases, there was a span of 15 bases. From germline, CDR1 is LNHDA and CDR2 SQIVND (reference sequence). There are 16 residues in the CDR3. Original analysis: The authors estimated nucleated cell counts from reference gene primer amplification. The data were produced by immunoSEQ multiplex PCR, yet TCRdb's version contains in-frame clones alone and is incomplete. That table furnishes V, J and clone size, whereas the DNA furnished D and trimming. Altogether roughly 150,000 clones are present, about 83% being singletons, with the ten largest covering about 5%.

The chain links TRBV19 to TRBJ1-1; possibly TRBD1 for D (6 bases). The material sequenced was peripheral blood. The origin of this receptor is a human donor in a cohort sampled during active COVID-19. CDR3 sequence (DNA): TGTGCCAGTAGTAATCCGGGACAAACCATGAACACTGAAGCTTTCTTT. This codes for CASSNPGQTMNTEAFF. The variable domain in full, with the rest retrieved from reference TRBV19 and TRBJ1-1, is DGGITQSPKYLFRKEGQNVTLSCEQNLNHDAMYWYRQDPGQGLRLIYYSQIVNDFQKGDIAEGYSVSREKKESFPLTVTSAQKNPTAFYLCASSNPGQTMNTEAFFGQGTRLTVV.